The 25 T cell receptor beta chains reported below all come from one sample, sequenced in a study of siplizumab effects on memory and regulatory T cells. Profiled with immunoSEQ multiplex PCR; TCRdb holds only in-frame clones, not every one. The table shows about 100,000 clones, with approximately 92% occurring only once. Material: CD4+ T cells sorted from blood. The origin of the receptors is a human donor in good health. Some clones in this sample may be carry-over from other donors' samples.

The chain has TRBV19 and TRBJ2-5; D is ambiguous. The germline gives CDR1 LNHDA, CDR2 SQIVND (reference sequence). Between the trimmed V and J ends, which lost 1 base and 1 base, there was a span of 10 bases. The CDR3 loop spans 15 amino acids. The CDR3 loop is CASSIGGTPQETQYF. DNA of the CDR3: TGTGCCAGTAGTATAGGCGGAACCCCCCAAGAGACCCAGTACTTC.

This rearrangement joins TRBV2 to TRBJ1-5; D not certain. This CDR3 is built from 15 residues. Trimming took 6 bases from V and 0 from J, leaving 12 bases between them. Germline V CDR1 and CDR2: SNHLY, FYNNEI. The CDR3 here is CASRTELNSNQPQHF. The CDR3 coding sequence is TGTGCCAGCAGGACGGAGCTTAATAGCAATCAGCCCCAGCATTTT.

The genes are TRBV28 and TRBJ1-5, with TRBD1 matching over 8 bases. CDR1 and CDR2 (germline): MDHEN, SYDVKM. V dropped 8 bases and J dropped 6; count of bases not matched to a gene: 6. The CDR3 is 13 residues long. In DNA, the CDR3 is TGTGCCAGCCTATCAGGGGGCGGTCAGCCCCAGCATTTT. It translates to CASLSGGGQPQHF.

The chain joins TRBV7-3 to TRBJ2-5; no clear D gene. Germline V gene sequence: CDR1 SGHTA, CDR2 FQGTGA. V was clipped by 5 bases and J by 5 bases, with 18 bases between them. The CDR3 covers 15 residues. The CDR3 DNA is TGTGCCAGCAGCGCCCAGGTCGGGCGCCGGGAGACCCAGTACTTC. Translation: CASSAQVGRRETQYF.

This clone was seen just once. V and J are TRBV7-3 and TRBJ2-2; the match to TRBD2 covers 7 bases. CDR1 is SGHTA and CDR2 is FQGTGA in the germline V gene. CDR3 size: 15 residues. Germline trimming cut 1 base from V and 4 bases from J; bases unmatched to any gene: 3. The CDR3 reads CASSLNGGSTGELFF. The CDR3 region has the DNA TGTGCCAGCAGCTTAAACGGCGGGAGCACCGGGGAGCTGTTTTTT.

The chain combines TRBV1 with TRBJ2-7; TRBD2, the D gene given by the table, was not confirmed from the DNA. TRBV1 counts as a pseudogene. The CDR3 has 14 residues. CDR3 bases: TGCACCAGCAGCCCGGAACTAGCGGTATACGAGCAGTACTTC. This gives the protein CTSSPELAVYEQYF.

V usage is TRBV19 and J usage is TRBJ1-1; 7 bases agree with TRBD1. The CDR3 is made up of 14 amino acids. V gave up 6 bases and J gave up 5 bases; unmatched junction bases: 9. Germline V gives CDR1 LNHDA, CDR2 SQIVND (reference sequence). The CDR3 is CASSLRQGRTEAFF. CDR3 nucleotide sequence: TGTGCCAGTAGCCTTCGACAGGGTAGGACTGAAGCTTTCTTT.

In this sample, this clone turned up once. The CDR3 loop reads CASSPFSGGRTGELFF. The CDR3 DNA reads as TGCGCCAGCAGCCCTTTCTCGGGAGGGCGAACCGGGGAGCTGTTTTTT. The rearrangement uses TRBV4-1 and TRBJ2-2; TRBD2 matches 8 bases. The V and J ends lost 4 bases and 5 bases, in that order; junction bases with no gene match: 9. The CDR3 covers 16 residues. Germline CDR1 and CDR2: MGHRA and YSYEKL.

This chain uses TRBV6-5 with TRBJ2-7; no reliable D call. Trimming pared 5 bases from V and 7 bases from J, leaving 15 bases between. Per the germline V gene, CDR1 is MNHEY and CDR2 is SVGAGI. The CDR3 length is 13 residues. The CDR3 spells CASSRVEMGEQYF. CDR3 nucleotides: TGTGCCAGCAGTCGCGTGGAAATGGGGGAGCAGTACTTC.

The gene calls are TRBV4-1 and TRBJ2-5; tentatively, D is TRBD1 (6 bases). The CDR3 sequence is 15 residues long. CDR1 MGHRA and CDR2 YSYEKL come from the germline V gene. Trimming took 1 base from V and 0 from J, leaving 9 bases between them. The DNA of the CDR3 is TGCGCCAGCAGCCAAGGTTACAGGGACCAAGAGACCCAGTACTTC. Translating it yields CASSQGYRDQETQYF.

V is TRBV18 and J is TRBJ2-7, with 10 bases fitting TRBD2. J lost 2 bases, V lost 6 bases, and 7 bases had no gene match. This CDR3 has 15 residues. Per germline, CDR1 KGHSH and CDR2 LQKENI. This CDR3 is CASSPTSGNAYEQYF. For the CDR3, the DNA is TGTGCCAGCTCTCCTACTAGCGGGAATGCCTACGAGCAGTACTTC.

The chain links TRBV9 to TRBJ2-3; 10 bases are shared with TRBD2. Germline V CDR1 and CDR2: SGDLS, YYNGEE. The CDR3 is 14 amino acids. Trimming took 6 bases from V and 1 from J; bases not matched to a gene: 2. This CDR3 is CASKAGGGTDTQYF. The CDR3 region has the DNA TGTGCCAGCAAAGCGGGAGGGGGCACAGATACGCAGTATTTT.

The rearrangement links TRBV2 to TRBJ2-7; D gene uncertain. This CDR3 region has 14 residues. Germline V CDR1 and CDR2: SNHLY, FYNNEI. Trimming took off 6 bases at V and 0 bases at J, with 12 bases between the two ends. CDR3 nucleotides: TGTGCCAGCAGGACCCTGATGGGCTCCTACGAGCAGTACTTC. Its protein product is CASRTLMGSYEQYF. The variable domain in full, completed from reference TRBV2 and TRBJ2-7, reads EPEVTQTPSHQVTQMGQEVILRCVPISNHLYFYWYRQILGQKVEFLVSFYNNEISEKSEIFDDQFSVERPDGSNFTLKIRSTKLEDSAMYFCASRTLMGSYEQYFGPGTRLTVT.

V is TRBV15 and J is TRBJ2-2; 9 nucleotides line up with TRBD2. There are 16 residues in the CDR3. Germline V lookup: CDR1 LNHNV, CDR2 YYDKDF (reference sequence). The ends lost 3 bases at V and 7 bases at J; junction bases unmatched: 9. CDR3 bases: TGTGCCACCAGCAGGAGCGGGAGGAAGGGGAACGGGGAGCTGTTTTTT. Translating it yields CATSRSGRKGNGELFF.

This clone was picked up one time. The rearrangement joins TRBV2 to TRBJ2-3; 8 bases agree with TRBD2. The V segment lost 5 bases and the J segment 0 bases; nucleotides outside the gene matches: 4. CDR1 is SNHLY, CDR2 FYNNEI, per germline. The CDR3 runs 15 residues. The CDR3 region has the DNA TGTGCCAGCAGTAGGAGCGGGAGAAGCACAGATACGCAGTATTTT. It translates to CASSRSGRSTDTQYF.

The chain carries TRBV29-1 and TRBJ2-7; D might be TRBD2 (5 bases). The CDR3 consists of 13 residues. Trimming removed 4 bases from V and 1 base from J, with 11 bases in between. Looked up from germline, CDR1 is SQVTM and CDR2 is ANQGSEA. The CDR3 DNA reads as TGCAGCGTTGGCGGGCTTCCTTCCTACGAGCAGTACTTC. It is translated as CSVGGLPSYEQYF.

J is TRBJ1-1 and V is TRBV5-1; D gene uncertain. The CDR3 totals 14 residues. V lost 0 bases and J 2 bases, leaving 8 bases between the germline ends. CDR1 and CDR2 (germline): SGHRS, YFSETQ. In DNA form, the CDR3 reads TGCGCCAGCAGCTTGGTTGCGACAAACACTGAAGCTTTCTTT. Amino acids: CASSLVATNTEAFF.

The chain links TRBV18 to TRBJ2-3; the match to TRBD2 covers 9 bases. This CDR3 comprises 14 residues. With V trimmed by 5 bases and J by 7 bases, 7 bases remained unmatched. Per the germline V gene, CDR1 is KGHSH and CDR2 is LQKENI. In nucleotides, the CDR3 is TGTGCCAGCTCAGAACGACTAGCGGAGAATACGCAGTATTTT. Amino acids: CASSERLAENTQYF.

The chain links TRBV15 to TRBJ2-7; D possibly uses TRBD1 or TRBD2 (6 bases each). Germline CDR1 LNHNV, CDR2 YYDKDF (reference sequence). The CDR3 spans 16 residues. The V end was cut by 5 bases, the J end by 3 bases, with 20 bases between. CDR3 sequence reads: CATSRRDGQPNYEQYF. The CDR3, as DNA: TGTGCCACCAGCCGGAGGGACGGACAGCCAAACTACGAGCAGTACTTC.

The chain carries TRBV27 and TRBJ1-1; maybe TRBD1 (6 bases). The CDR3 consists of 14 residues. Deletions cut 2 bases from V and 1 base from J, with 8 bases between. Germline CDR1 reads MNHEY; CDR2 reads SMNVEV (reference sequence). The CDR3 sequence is CASSLRGWNTEAFF. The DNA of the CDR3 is TGTGCCAGCAGTTTAAGGGGGTGGAACACTGAAGCTTTCTTT.

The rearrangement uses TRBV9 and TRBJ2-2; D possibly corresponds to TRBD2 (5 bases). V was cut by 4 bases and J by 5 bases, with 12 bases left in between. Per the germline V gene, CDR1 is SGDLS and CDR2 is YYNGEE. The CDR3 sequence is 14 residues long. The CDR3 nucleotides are TGTGCCAGCAGCCCGCGCGGGCAGACCGGGGAGCTGTTTTTT. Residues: CASSPRGQTGELFF.

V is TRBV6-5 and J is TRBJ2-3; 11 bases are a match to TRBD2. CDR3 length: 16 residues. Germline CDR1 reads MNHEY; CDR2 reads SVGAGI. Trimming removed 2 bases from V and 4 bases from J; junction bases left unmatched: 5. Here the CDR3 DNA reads TGTGCCAGCAGTTACACGGCTAGCGGGAGGTCAGATACGCAGTATTTT. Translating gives CASSYTASGRSDTQYF.

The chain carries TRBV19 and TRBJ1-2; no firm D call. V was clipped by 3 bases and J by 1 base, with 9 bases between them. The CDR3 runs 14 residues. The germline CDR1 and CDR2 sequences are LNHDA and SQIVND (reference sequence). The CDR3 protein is CASSILRDNYGYTF. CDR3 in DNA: TGTGCCAGTAGTATTCTTCGGGATAACTATGGCTACACCTTC. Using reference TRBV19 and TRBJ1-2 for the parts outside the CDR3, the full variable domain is DGGITQSPKYLFRKEGQNVTLSCEQNLNHDAMYWYRQDPGQGLRLIYYSQIVNDFQKGDIAEGYSVSREKKESFPLTVTSAQKNPTAFYLCASSILRDNYGYTFGSGTRLTVV.

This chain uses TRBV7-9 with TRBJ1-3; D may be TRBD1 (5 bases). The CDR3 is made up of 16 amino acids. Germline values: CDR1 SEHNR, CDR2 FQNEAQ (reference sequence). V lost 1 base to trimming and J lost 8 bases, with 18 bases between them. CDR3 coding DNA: TGTGCCAGCAGCTTAGGGGGCAGCATGTTCGGAGACACCATATATTTT. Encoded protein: CASSLGGSMFGDTIYF. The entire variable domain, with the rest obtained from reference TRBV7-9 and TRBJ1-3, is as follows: DTGVSQNPRHKITKRGQNVTFRCDPISEHNRLYWYRQTLGQGPEFLTYFQNEAQLEKSRLLSDRFSAERPKGSFSTLEIQRTEQGDSAMYLCASSLGGSMFGDTIYFGEGSWLTVV.

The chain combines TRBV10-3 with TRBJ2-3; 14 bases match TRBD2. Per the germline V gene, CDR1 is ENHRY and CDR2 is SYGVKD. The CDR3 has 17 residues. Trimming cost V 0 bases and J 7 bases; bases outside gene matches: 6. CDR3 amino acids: CAISESKGTSGSYTQYF. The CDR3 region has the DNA TGTGCCATCAGTGAGTCGAAGGGGACTAGCGGGAGTTATACGCAGTATTTT.